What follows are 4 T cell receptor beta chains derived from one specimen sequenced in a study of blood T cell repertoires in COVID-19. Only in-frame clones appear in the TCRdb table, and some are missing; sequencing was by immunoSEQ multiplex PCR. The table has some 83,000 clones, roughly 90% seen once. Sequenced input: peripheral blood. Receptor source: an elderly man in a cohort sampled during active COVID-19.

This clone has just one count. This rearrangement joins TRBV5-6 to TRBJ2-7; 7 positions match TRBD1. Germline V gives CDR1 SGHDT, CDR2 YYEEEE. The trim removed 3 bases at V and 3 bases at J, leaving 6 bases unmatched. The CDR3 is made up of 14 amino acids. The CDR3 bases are TGTGCCAGCAGCTCCACGGGACAGAACTACGAGCAGTACGTC. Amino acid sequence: CASSSTGQNYEQYV.

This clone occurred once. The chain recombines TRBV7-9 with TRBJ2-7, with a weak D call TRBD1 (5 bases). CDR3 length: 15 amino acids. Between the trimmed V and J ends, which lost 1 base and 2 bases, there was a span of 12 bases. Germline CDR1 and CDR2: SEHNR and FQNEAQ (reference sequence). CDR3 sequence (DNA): TGTGCCAGCAGCTTAGGGGCAGGGCAAACCTACGAGCAGTACTTC. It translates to CASSLGAGQTYEQYF.

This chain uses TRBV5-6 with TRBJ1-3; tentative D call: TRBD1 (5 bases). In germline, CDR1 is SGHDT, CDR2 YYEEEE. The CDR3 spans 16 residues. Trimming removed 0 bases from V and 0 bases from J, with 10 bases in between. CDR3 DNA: TGTGCCAGCAGCTTGGGACAGAAAATCTCTGGAAACACCATATATTTT. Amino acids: CASSLGQKISGNTIYF. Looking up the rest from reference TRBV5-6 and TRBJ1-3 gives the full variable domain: DAGVTQSPTHLIKTRGQQVTLRCSPKSGHDTVSWYQQALGQGPQFIFQYYEEEERQRGNFPDRFSGHQFPNYSSELNVNALLLGDSALYLCASSLGQKISGNTIYFGEGSWLTVV.

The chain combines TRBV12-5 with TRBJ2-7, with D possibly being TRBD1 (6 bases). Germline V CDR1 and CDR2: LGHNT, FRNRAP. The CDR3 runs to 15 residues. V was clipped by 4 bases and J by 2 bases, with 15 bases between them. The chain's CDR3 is CASGSRLGQPYEQYF. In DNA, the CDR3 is TGTGCTAGTGGTTCCAGATTGGGACAACCCTACGAGCAGTACTTC.